Sequencing of this T cell receptor beta chain was carried out in a study of shared clonotypes between healthy human individuals. Study-wide results and caveats: A generally larger estimated richness was seen in naive subsets than in memory subsets. Sampling covered blood only; tissue repertoires likely differ. It was the non-shared clonotypes that had lower generation probabilities than clonotypes shared by all four donors.

Points on this clone: What it recognizes is unknown.

Execution of the assay was at deep level. Clones were sequenced by immunoSEQ multiplex PCR, and TCRdb holds only the in-frame ones, with some missing. The sample records hundreds of thousands of clones, 60% to 75% being singletons. The source material was memory CD4+ T cells sorted from blood. Subset denoted: CD45RA-negative fraction. This clonotype originated in a woman aged 25-40 years in good health.

The CDR3 region is CASTGLTSTDTQYF. The DNA of the CDR3 is TGTGCCAGCACAGGACTAACTAGCACAGATACGCAGTATTTT. This chain joins TRBV2 and TRBJ2-3; a weak D match, TRBD2 (6 bases). The CDR3 contains 14 residues. Germline V gene lookup returns CDR1 SNHLY and CDR2 FYNNEI. V lost 7 bases to trimming and J lost 0 bases, with 11 bases between them.